The 10 T cell receptor beta chains below were found in one sample sequenced in a study of shared clonotypes between healthy human individuals. The data were produced by immunoSEQ multiplex PCR, yet TCRdb's version contains in-frame clones alone and is incomplete. There are 2,500,000 or so clones in the sample; 85% to 95% occur only once, and 0.37% lies in the top ten. Source material: naive CD4+ T cells from PBMCs. As to subset: CD45RA+ positively selected. These TCRs come from a man between 18 and 35 years old in good health. Some clones in this sample may be carry-over from other donors' samples.

The chain recombines TRBV20-1 with TRBJ2-5; maybe TRBD1 (6 bases). This CDR3 has 11 amino acids. The V gene's germline CDR1 is DFQATT and CDR2 SNEGSKA (reference sequence). V lost 5 bases, J lost 4 bases, and 8 bases lay in between. The CDR3 DNA reads TGCAGTGCTTCAGGGGTAGAGACCCAGTACTTC. Its translation: CSASGVETQYF.

This chain uses TRBV9 with TRBJ2-1; 7 nucleotides line up with TRBD2. V lost 2 bases and J lost 6; bases outside the gene matches: 11. CDR1 is SGDLS and CDR2 is YYNGEE in the germline V gene. The CDR3 is 16 amino acids. CDR3 residues: CASSVLSGAISNEQFF. CDR3 in DNA: TGTGCCAGCAGCGTTTTAAGCGGGGCGATAAGCAATGAGCAGTTCTTC.

V usage is TRBV19 and J usage is TRBJ1-1, with D unresolved. Germline V gives CDR1 LNHDA, CDR2 SQIVND (reference sequence). The V and J ends lost 0 bases and 4 bases respectively, with 12 bases between them. This CDR3 has 15 residues. CDR3 sequence reads: CASSIERSRGTEAFF. CDR3 sequence (DNA): TGTGCCAGTAGTATAGAGCGGAGCCGGGGCACTGAAGCTTTCTTT.

This chain uses TRBV7-3 with TRBJ2-2, with D unresolved. V lost 4 bases and J lost 0, with 18 bases in between. Germline CDR1 and CDR2: SGHTA and FQGTGA. The CDR3 loop spans 18 amino acids. CDR3 bases: TGTGCCAGCAGCTCCCTCCACATGGATCAAGCGAACACCGGGGAGCTGTTTTTT. Translated, it gives CASSSLHMDQANTGELFF.

This clone was counted a few times. The rearrangement uses TRBV7-9 and TRBJ1-1; the D gene is possibly TRBD1 (6 bases). Trimming removed 5 bases from V and 5 bases from J, with 18 bases in between. The CDR3 runs 15 residues. In germline, CDR1 is SEHNR, CDR2 FQNEAQ (reference sequence). The CDR3 nucleotides are TGTGCCAGCAGCCCCCCCGGGACATCGAAGACTGAAGCTTTCTTT. As protein: CASSPPGTSKTEAFF.

This chain links TRBV2 with TRBJ2-7, with 13 bases identical to TRBD2. Trimming removed 7 bases from V and 2 bases from J; junction bases left unmatched: 8. Germline CDR1 SNHLY, CDR2 FYNNEI. This CDR3 comprises 16 residues. The CDR3 reads CASTSSGTSGTYEQYF. CDR3 DNA: TGTGCCAGCACCTCCTCCGGGACTAGCGGGACCTACGAGCAGTACTTC.

The chain is built from TRBV19 and TRBJ1-3; D gene unclear. Germline values: CDR1 LNHDA, CDR2 SQIVND (reference sequence). The CDR3 loop spans 15 amino acids. V was trimmed by 1 base and J by 4 bases, leaving 11 bases between them. CDR3: CASSIGGFGGNTIYF. The CDR3 DNA is TGTGCCAGTAGTATAGGAGGGTTCGGCGGAAACACCATATATTTT.

The genes are TRBV9 and TRBJ2-7; D possibly corresponds to TRBD2 (7 bases). From germline, CDR1 is SGDLS and CDR2 YYNGEE. Trimming shortened V by 7 bases and J by 0 bases, and 14 bases separated the two germline ends. This CDR3 is 14 amino acids long. The CDR3 coding sequence is TGTGCCAGCGCGAAGGGGGGGATCTCCTACGAGCAGTACTTC. Translated: CASAKGGISYEQYF.

The chain carries TRBV10-3 and TRBJ1-2; 11 nucleotides match TRBD1. This CDR3 region has 14 residues. CDR1 is ENHRY, CDR2 SYGVKD, per germline. With V trimmed by 8 bases and J by 2 bases, 4 bases remained unmatched. CDR3 in DNA: TGTGCCATCGCCGGGACAGGGGGGAACTATGGCTACACCTTC. Translated: CAIAGTGGNYGYTF.

Worth noting for this clone: Additional DNA sequences in this sample encode the identical CDR3. The V call is TRBV5-1, the J call TRBJ1-5; the D is unclear. The germline V gene has CDR1 SGHRS and CDR2 YFSETQ. The V gene lost 4 bases and the J gene lost 0 bases, with 5 bases spanning the gap. The CDR3 covers 13 residues. CDR3 sequence (DNA): TGCGCCAGCAGCGCAGATAGCAATCAGCCCCAGCATTTT. It specifies CASSADSNQPQHF.